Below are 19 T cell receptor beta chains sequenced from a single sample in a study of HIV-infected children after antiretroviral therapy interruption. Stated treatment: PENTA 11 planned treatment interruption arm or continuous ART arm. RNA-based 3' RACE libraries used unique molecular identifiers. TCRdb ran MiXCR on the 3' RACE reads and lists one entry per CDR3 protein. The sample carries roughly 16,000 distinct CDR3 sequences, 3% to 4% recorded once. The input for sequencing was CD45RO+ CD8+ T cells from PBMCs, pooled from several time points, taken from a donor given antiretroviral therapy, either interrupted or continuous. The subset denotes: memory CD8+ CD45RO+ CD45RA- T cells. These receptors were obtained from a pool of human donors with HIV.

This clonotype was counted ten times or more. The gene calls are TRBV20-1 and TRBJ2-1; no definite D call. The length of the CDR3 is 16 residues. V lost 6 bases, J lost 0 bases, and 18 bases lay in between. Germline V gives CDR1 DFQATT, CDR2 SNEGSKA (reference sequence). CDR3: CSANSDVGSSYNEQFF. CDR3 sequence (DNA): TGCAGTGCAAATTCGGATGTCGGAAGCTCCTACAATGAGCAGTTCTTC.

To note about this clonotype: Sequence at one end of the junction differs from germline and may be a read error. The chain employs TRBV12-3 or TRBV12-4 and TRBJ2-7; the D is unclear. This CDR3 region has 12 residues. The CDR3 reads CASSFSIQLNPW. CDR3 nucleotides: TGTGCCAGCAGTTTTAGTATCCAGTTGAATCCGTGG.

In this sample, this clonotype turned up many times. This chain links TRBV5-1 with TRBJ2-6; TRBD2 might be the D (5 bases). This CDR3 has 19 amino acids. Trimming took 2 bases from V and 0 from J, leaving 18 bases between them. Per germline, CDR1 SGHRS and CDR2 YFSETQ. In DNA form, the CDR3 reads TGCGCCAGCAGCTTCGCGGGTGGCGGGCTCATCTCTGGGGCCAACGTCCTGACTTTC. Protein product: CASSFAGGGLISGANVLTF.

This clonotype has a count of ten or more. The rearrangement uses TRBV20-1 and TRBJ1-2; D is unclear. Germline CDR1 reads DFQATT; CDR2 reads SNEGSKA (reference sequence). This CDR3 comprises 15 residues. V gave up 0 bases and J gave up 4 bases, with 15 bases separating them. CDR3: CSARDIGQDGYGYTF. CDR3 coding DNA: TGCAGTGCTAGAGATATTGGGCAGGACGGCTATGGCTACACCTTC.

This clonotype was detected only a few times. The CDR3 region is CAISEDMGTLYGYTF. The CDR3 region has the DNA TGTGCCATCAGTGAGGATATGGGTACCTTATATGGCTACACCTTC. The chain uses TRBV10-3 and TRBJ1-2; D call uncertain. In germline, CDR1 is ENHRY, CDR2 SYGVKD. This CDR3 spans 15 amino acids. V lost 2 bases, J lost 5 bases, and 15 bases lay in between.

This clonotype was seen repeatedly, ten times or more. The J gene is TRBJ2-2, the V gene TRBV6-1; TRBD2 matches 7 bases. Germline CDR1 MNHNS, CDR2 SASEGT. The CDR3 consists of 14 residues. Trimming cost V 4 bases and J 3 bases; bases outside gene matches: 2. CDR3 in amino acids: CASSVGLDTGELFF. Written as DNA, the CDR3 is TGTGCCAGCAGTGTAGGACTAGACACCGGGGAGCTGTTTTTT.

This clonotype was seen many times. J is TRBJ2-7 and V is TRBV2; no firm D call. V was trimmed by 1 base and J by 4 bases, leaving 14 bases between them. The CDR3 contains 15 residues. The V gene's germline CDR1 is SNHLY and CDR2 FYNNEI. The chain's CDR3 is CASSEGTPEVYEQYF. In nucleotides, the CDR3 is TGTGCCAGCAGTGAAGGTACACCCGAGGTGTACGAGCAGTACTTC.

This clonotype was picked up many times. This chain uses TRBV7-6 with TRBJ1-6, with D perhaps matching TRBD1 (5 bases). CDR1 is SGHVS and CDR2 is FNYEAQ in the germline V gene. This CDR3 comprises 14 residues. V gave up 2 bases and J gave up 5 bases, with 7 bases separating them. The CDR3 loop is CASSLQGNNSPLHF. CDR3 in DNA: TGTGCCAGCAGCTTACAGGGAAATAATTCACCCCTCCACTTT.

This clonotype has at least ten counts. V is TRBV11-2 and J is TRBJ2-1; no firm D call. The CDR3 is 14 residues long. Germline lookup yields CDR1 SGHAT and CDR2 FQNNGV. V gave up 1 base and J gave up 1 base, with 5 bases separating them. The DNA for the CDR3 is TGTGCCAGCAGCTTAGGCTGGTCCTACAATGAGCAGTTCTTC. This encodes CASSLGWSYNEQFF.

The CDR3 is CASSSDRGLEVETQYF. CDR3 nucleotide sequence: TGTGCCAGCAGCTCGGACAGGGGGCTTGAGGTAGAGACCCAGTACTTC. The gene calls are TRBV11-2 and TRBJ2-5; 11 nucleotides line up with TRBD1. J was trimmed by 4 bases and V by 4 bases; bases with no gene match: 8. Germline CDR1 SGHAT, CDR2 FQNNGV. This CDR3 region has 16 residues.

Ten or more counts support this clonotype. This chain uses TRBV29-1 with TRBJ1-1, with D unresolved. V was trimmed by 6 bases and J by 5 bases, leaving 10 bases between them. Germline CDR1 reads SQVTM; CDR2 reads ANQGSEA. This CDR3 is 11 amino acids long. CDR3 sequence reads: CSVGKRTEAFF. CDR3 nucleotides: TGCAGCGTGGGAAAACGAACTGAAGCTTTCTTT.

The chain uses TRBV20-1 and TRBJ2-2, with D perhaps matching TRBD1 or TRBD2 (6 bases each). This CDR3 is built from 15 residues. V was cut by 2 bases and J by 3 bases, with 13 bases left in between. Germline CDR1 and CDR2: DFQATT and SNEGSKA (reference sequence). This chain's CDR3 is CSARRGVFDTGELFF. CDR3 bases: TGCAGTGCTAGAAGGGGGGTGTTTGACACCGGGGAGCTGTTTTTT.

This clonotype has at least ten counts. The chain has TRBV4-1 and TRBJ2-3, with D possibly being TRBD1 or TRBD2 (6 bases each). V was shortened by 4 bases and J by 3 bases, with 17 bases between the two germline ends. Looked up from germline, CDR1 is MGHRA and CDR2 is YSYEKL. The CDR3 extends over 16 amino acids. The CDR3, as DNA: TGCGCCAGCAGCCCCCATTGGGGGGCTGAAACAGATACGCAGTATTTT. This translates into CASSPHWGAETDTQYF.

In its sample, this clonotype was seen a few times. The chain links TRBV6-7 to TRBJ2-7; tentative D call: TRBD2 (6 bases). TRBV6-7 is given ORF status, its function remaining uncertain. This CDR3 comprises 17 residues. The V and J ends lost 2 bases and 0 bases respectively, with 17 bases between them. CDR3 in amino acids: CASSYLLGLHRSYEQYF. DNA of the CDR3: TGTGCCAGCAGTTACCTCCTGGGACTTCACCGCTCCTACGAGCAGTACTTC.

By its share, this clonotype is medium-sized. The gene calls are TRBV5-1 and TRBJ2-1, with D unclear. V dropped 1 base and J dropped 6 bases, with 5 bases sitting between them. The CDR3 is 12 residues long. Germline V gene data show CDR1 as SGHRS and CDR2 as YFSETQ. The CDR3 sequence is CASSLRPNEQFF. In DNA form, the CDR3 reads TGCGCCAGCAGCTTGAGGCCCAATGAGCAGTTCTTC.

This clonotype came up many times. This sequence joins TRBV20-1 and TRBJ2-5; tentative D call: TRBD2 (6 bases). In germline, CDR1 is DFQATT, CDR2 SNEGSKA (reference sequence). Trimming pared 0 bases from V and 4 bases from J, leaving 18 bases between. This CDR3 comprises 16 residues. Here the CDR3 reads CSARDWQRVLPETQYF. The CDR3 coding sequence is TGCAGTGCTAGAGATTGGCAGCGGGTGCTCCCAGAGACCCAGTACTTC.

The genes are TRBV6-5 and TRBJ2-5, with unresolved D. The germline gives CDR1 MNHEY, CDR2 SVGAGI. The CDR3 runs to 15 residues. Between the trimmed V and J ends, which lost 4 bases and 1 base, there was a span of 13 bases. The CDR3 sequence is CASSSHIVPQETQYF. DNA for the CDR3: TGTGCCAGCAGTTCGCACATCGTCCCCCAAGAGACCCAGTACTTC.

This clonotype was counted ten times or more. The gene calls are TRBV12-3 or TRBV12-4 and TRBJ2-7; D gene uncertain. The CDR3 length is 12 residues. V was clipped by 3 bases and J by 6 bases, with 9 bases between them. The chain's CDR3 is CASSFWGIEQYF. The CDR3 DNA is TGTGCCAGCAGTTTTTGGGGTATCGAGCAGTACTTC.

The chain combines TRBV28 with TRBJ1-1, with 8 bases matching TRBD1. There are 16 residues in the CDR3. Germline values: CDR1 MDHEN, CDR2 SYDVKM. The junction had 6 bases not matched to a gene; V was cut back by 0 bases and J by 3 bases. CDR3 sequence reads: CASSLWTDRGHTEAFF. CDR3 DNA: TGTGCCAGCAGTTTATGGACCGACAGGGGCCACACTGAAGCTTTCTTT.